This T cell receptor beta chain was sequenced for a study of CD8 T cells in Susac syndrome. The CDR3 contains 16 residues. Trimming at V came to 1 base and at J to 4 bases, leaving 4 bases not matched to a gene. Looked up from germline, CDR1 is LGHDT and CDR2 is YNNKEL (reference sequence). Patients having Susac syndrome satisfied recently defined diagnostic criteria for definite or probable disease. Through negative isolation, CD4+ and CD8+ T cells were obtained, while TEMRA cells were enriched using FACS. cDNA came from roughly 0.47 to 1 ug RNA primed by random hexamers. Amplification of TCR beta CDR3 spanned 54 Vbeta and 13 Jbeta via immunoSEQ multiplex PCR. Using its own MiXCR run on the immunoSEQ multiplex PCR reads, TCRdb lists one record per CDR3 protein. The sample has about 150,000 distinct CDR3 sequences, roughly 95% seen once.

The sample taken for sequencing was CD4+ T cells from PBMCs. The sequence derives from a human donor with Susac syndrome. The chain couples TRBV3-1 to TRBJ2-1; 10 nucleotides agree with TRBD2. This CDR3 reads CASSQATSGHYNEQFF. For the CDR3, the DNA is TGTGCCAGCAGCCAAGCGACTAGCGGGCATTACAATGAGCAGTTCTTC.